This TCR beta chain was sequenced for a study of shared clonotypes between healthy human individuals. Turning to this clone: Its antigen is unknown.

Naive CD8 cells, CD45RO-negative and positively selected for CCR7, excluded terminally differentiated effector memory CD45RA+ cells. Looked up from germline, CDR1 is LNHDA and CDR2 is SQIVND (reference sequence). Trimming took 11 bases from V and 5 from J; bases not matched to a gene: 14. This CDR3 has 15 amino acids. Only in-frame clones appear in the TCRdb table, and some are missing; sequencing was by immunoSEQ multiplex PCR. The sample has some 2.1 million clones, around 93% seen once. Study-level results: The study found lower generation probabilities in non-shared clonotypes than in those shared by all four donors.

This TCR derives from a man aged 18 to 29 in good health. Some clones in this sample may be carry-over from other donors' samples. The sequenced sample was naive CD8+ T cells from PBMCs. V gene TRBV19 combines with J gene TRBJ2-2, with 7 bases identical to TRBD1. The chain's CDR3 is CASQRQGRRTGELFF. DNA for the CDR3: TGTGCCTCACAACGACAGGGCCGTCGAACCGGGGAGCTGTTTTTT.